This T cell receptor beta chain was sequenced during a study of blood T cell repertoires in COVID-19. Whole-study context: Acute and convalescent COVID-19 samples came from the United States, Italy and Spain. The cDNA or gDNA used as material had been derived from T cells, B-cell-depleted T cells, or PBMCs.

Recovery among Cohort 3 donors was established by two negative PCRs, clearance, or symptom resolution. Measured with immunoSEQ multiplex PCR; TCRdb has only the in-frame clones, and not every one. Of hundreds of thousands of clones listed, approximately 88% are singletons. This clone was detected only once. V lost 4 bases, J lost 0 bases, and 3 bases stayed unmatched. CDR3 length equals 14 residues. CDR1 is GTSNPN, CDR2 SVGIG, per germline (reference sequence). The sample taken for sequencing was PBMCs or T cells enriched from blood (not recorded which). The rearrangement links TRBV30 to TRBJ1-2, with TRBD1 identical over 9 bases. The sequence was obtained from a woman aged 18-29 years who had recovered from COVID-19. CDR3 coding DNA: TGTGCCTGGAAGGGGACAGGGACTAACTATGGCTACACCTTC. It is translated as CAWKGTGTNYGYTF.